The 6 T cell receptor beta chains given below trace back to one sample, sequenced in a study of blood T cell repertoires in COVID-19. The method was immunoSEQ multiplex PCR; TCRdb's version includes in-frame clones alone and lacks a portion of them. The sample records fewer than 45,000 clones, just under 85% being singletons. The source material was peripheral blood. These receptors were obtained from a human donor in a cohort sampled during active COVID-19.

This clone was seen a handful of times. V is TRBV3-1 (or the pseudogene TRBV3-2) and J is TRBJ1-6; D is unclear. Germline V gene data show CDR1 as LGHDT and CDR2 as YNNKEL (reference sequence). Trimming shortened V by 1 base and J by 8 bases, and 6 bases separated the two germline ends. The CDR3 has 13 residues. CDR3 bases: TGTGCCAGCAGCCAAGCGAGGGATTCACCCCTCCACTTT. It encodes CASSQARDSPLHF.

The chain carries TRBV2 and TRBJ2-7; D uncertain. This CDR3 contains 12 residues. The germline V gene has CDR1 SNHLY and CDR2 FYNNEI. The V and J ends lost 5 bases and 0 bases respectively, with 5 bases between them. CDR3 region: CASSSYSYEQYF. CDR3 nucleotide sequence: TGTGCCAGCAGTTCCTACTCCTACGAGCAGTACTTC.

V usage is TRBV2 and J usage is TRBJ2-3; D is undetermined. This CDR3 is 14 amino acids long. Germline V gene data show CDR1 as SNHLY and CDR2 as FYNNEI. Trimming stripped 3 bases from V and 2 bases from J, with 9 bases between. The CDR3 loop reads CASSETLSTDTQYF. Written as DNA, the CDR3 is TGTGCCAGCAGTGAGACTCTATCCACAGATACGCAGTATTTT.

The chain employs TRBV6-6 and TRBJ2-7; 12 nucleotides match TRBD2. From germline, CDR1 is MNHNY and CDR2 SVGAGI (reference sequence). The trim removed 2 bases at V and 3 bases at J, leaving 5 bases unmatched. The CDR3 is 16 amino acids. In DNA form, the CDR3 reads TGTGCCAGCAGTTACAGGACTAGCGGGACCTACTACGAGCAGTACTTC. It codes for CASSYRTSGTYYEQYF.

The DNA of the CDR3 is TGTGCCACCAGTGAGACGGGAACCCATTCCTACGAGCAGTACTTC. Protein sequence: CATSETGTHSYEQYF. The chain is built from TRBV24-1 and TRBJ2-7; D perhaps matches TRBD2 (5 bases). V shed 4 bases and J shed 1 base, with 13 bases lying between them. The CDR3 runs to 15 residues. Germline CDR1 and CDR2: KGHDR and SFDVKD.

For the CDR3, the DNA is TGTGCCAGCAGTTACGACATACAGGGGGTTGACGAGCAGTACTTC. Encoded protein: CASSYDIQGVDEQYF. The V and J genes are TRBV6-5 and TRBJ2-7, with 8 bases aligning to TRBD1. Germline CDR1 MNHEY, CDR2 SVGAGI. This CDR3 is 15 amino acids long. The trim removed 2 bases at V and 5 bases at J, leaving 8 bases unmatched.